This TCR beta chain was captured in a study of blood T cells in healthy people across ages. The study, taken as a whole, reports: It was the long-lived donors that had more naive CD4+ cells and higher diversity than aged donors.

Next came a second PCR, run for about 6 to 12 cycles, which used a sample-barcoded 5' primer along with a J-beta primer mix. TCRdb reanalysed the 5' RACE reads using MiXCR and keeps one entry per CDR3 protein. Found here are around 940,000 distinct CDR3 sequences, about 53% of them singletons; the top ten hold about 21%. This clonotype was seen only a few times. The antigen remains unidentified. CDR1 is MNHEY and CDR2 is SMNVEV in the germline V gene (reference sequence). This CDR3 is 17 amino acids long. V lost 9 bases, J lost 3 bases, and 23 bases lay in between. The sequence was obtained from a woman aged 60 to 75 in good health. Sequencing used blood. The chain has TRBV27 and TRBJ2-2, with a tentative D call TRBD2 (5 bases). DNA of the CDR3: TGTGCCAGTTTATACGAGGGCTTGATAAATGACACCGGGGAGCTGTTTTTT. Protein: CASLYEGLINDTGELFF.